This TCR beta chain was captured by sequencing in a study of blood T cell repertoires in COVID-19. Study in general: The United States, Italy and Spain were the sources of the acute and convalescent COVID-19 samples. PBMCs, B-cell-depleted T cells, or T cells were the source of the cDNA or gDNA that made up the material.

Study processing details: Nucleated cell counts were estimated from reference gene primer amplification. The assay was immunoSEQ multiplex PCR, and TCRdb's table has in-frame clones only and misses some. The DNA was the basis for D and trimming; V, J and clone size are from that table. In the table there are about 140,000 clones, roughly 90% of which are singletons. The CDR3 sequence is 14 residues long. The germline V gene encodes CDR1 KGHDR and CDR2 SFDVKD. Trimming removed 6 bases from V and 6 bases from J; junction bases left unmatched: 6. This receptor was obtained from a man in his 60s with active or convalescent COVID-19. V is TRBV24-1 and J is TRBJ1-5; 8 bases are shared with TRBD1. Sequencing was carried out using peripheral blood. CDR3 amino acids: CATSSGGGFQPQHF. CDR3 coding DNA: TGTGCCACCAGTTCAGGGGGCGGGTTTCAGCCCCAGCATTTT.